One T cell receptor beta chain is described in this entry. What it binds is unknown. This sample was taken from a study of vaccination effects on CD4 cells after COVID-19. Clones were read by immunoSEQ multiplex PCR, and TCRdb kept only the in-frame ones, dropping some. The sample records 15,000 to 20,000 clones, just over 75% being singletons. Under the ViraFEST assay, PBMC were stimulated with viral peptide pools so that antigen-specific CD4+ T cells expanded. Sequencing was performed afterwards. At the end of around 11 days of culture, CD4+ T cells were isolated. SARS-CoV-2 infection was confirmed by PCR in the person between March and December 2020. Participants each got two BNT162b2 or mRNA-1273 vaccine doses. Study-level results: Late post-vaccination, clones induced by infection and those induced by vaccine underwent marked clonal contraction. Early post-infection timepoints were missing from the study, which also had few convalescent patients.

Sequenced material: CD4+ T cells from PBMCs cultured with SARS-CoV-2 spike peptides, taken after COVID-19 vaccination. This sequence was found in a human donor who had a prior SARS-CoV-2 infection.

CDR3 in amino acids: CASSLLTISDVAFF. CDR3 coding DNA: TGTGCCAGCAGCTTGCTCACTATCTCGGATGTGGCTTTCTTT. The chain carries TRBV5-8 and TRBJ1-1; D gene uncertain. The CDR3 consists of 14 residues. The ends were cut back, 1 base at V and 11 bases at J, with 18 bases in the middle. Germline V gene lookup returns CDR1 SGHTS and CDR2 YDEGEE.